The entry below gives a single T cell receptor (beta chain) sequence along with its context. What it binds is not known. Time point defined: new active TB diagnosis, blood taken before or within 7 days of starting treatment. This entry comes from a study of T cells in tuberculosis. Whole-study results and caveats: Active tuberculosis cases were adults; controls were adolescents.

Method: immunoSEQ multiplex PCR; TCRdb's copy keeps in-frame clones and lacks some. The sample lists 25,000 to 35,000 clones; roughly 87% were seen once. This TCR came from an adult with tuberculosis. The starting material was PBMCs, obtained at tuberculosis diagnosis.

This CDR3 is CASSQEDRKTDTQYF. The CDR3 bases are TGCGCCAGCAGCCAAGAGGACAGGAAAACAGATACGCAGTATTTT. This chain joins TRBV4-1 and TRBJ2-3; 7 bases are a match to TRBD1. This CDR3 spans 15 amino acids. The V gene's germline CDR1 is MGHRA and CDR2 YSYEKL. Trimming cost V 0 bases and J 3 bases; bases outside gene matches: 3.